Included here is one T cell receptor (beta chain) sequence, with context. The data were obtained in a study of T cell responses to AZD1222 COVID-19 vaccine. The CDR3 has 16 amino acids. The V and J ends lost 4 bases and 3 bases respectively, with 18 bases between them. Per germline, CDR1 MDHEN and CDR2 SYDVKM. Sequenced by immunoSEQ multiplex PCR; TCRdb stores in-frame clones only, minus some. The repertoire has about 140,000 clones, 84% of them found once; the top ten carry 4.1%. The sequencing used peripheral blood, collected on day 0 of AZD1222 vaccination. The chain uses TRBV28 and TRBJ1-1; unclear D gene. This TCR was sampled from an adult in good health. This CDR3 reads CASSSPGFGTDTEAFF. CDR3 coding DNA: TGTGCCAGCAGTTCCCCGGGGTTTGGTACGGACACTGAAGCTTTCTTT.